The rows below give T cell receptor beta chains drawn from one sample of a study of spatial heterogeneity in lung cancer. TCRdb reanalysed the 5' RACE reads using MiXCR and keeps one entry per CDR3 protein. The table shows approximately 52,000 distinct CDR3 sequences, with under 6% occurring only once. This specimen consisted of PBMCs, obtained at surgery. These receptors all stem from a male donor with early-stage non-small cell lung cancer. The CDR3 runs from the conserved cysteine through the conserved F or W. D genes are given only for firm matches. The listing skips clone size in some rows; elsewhere it reads once, few, many or a size class.

CDR3 DNA: TGTGCCAGCATCCTAGGTGGTTCACCCCTCCACTTT; CDR3 protein: CASILGGSPLHF; J gene: TRBJ1-6; clone size: many; D gene: -; V gene: TRBV21-1; CDR3 length: 12
CDR3 DNA: TGTGCCAGCAGCGTATTTGGAACAGGGGCCTACGAGCAGTACTTC; CDR3 protein: CASSVFGTGAYEQYF; J gene: TRBJ2-7; clone size: many; D gene: TRBD1; V gene: TRBV9; CDR3 length: 15
CDR3 DNA: TGTGCCAGCAGTTCGCCTAGCGGAGCTAGCTACGAGCAGTACTTC; CDR3 protein: CASSSPSGASYEQYF; J gene: TRBJ2-7; clone size: -; D gene: TRBD2; V gene: TRBV6-9; CDR3 length: 15
CDR3 DNA: TGTGCCAGCAGCCGACAGGGGGCGGCCAAAAACATTCAGTACTTC; CDR3 protein: CASSRQGAAKNIQYF; J gene: TRBJ2-4; clone size: -; D gene: TRBD1; V gene: TRBV12-3/TRBV12-4; CDR3 length: 15
CDR3 DNA: TGTGCCAGCAGTGAACCTTTTGACTACCTGAAGGACGATGAGCAGTTCTTC; CDR3 protein: CASSEPFDYLKDDEQFF; J gene: TRBJ2-1; clone size: many; D gene: -; V gene: TRBV6-1; CDR3 length: 17
CDR3 DNA: TGTGCCAGGATTAGCGGGAGTAACAATGAGCAGTTCTTC; CDR3 protein: CARISGSNNEQFF; J gene: TRBJ2-1; clone size: many; D gene: TRBD2; V gene: TRBV7-9; CDR3 length: 13
CDR3 DNA: TGTGCCAGGGGGGACGGAATTAACTATGGCTACACCTTC; CDR3 protein: CARGDGINYGYTF; J gene: TRBJ1-2; clone size: many; D gene: -; V gene: TRBV2; CDR3 length: 13
CDR3 DNA: TGTGCCAGCAGTTTGCATGACATCAATCAGCCCCAGCATTTT; CDR3 protein: CASSLHDINQPQHF; J gene: TRBJ1-5; clone size: many; D gene: -; V gene: TRBV12-3/TRBV12-4; CDR3 length: 14
CDR3 DNA: TGCGCCAGCAGCCGCTCCGGGACAGAGCAGTTCTTC; CDR3 protein: CASSRSGTEQFF; J gene: TRBJ2-1; clone size: many; D gene: -; V gene: TRBV4-1; CDR3 length: 12
CDR3 DNA: TGTGCCAGCAGCTCACCGGGGGGAGAAAAACTGTTTTTT; CDR3 protein: CASSSPGGEKLFF; J gene: TRBJ1-4; clone size: many; D gene: -; V gene: TRBV7-2; CDR3 length: 13
CDR3 DNA: TGCGCCAGCAGTGATTGGGGTGATCAAGAGACCCAGTACTTC; CDR3 protein: CASSDWGDQETQYF; J gene: TRBJ2-5; clone size: many; D gene: -; V gene: TRBV10-1; CDR3 length: 14
CDR3 DNA: TGTGCCAGTAGTCCTAGGGACAGGAAAGAGACCCAGTACTTC; CDR3 protein: CASSPRDRKETQYF; J gene: TRBJ2-5; clone size: many; D gene: TRBD1; V gene: TRBV19; CDR3 length: 14
CDR3 DNA: TGCAGTGCTAGAGAAGGGATCCGAGAGACCCAGTACTTC; CDR3 protein: CSAREGIRETQYF; J gene: TRBJ2-5; clone size: many; D gene: -; V gene: TRBV20-1; CDR3 length: 13
CDR3 DNA: TGCAGCGTCGGGGACGTCTTCTCTGGAAACACCATATATTTT; CDR3 protein: CSVGDVFSGNTIYF; J gene: TRBJ1-3; clone size: many; D gene: -; V gene: TRBV29-1; CDR3 length: 14
CDR3 DNA: TGTGCCAGCAGTTTTTCACAGGGGATTTACAATGAGCAGTTCTTC; CDR3 protein: CASSFSQGIYNEQFF; J gene: TRBJ2-1; clone size: few; D gene: TRBD1; V gene: TRBV12-3/TRBV12-4; CDR3 length: 15
CDR3 DNA: TGCGCCAGCAGCTTGAGGGAGTGGATTAGTGAGCAGTACTTC; CDR3 protein: CASSLREWISEQYF; J gene: TRBJ2-7; clone size: -; D gene: -; V gene: TRBV5-1; CDR3 length: 14
CDR3 DNA: TGTGCTAGTGGTTTGTTGCCGGGCGTATCCTACGAGCAGTACTTC; CDR3 protein: CASGLLPGVSYEQYF; J gene: TRBJ2-7; clone size: many; D gene: -; V gene: TRBV12-5; CDR3 length: 15
CDR3 DNA: TGTGCCAGCAGCCTGGTAGCGGGAGGGCCTGCAGATACGCAGTATTTT; CDR3 protein: CASSLVAGGPADTQYF; J gene: TRBJ2-3; clone size: many; D gene: TRBD2; V gene: TRBV7-2; CDR3 length: 16